The TCR beta chain described here comes from a study of neurological immune-mediated disorders. Findings of the study overall: Levels of TCR clonal expansion peaked in HTLV-1-associated myelopathy and reached their lowest in multiple sclerosis, under those of healthy controls.

Germline-derived CDR1 and CDR2 are SGHRS and YFSETQ. The CDR3 has 15 amino acids. V dropped 5 bases and J dropped 9; count of bases not matched to a gene: 10. Synthesis of cDNA used 5'RACE (with 10-nucleotide random UMIs). MiXCR was run by TCRdb on the 5' RACE reads, yielding one entry per CDR3 protein. Of 50,000 or so distinct CDR3 sequences detected, roughly 24% appear once; the ten largest clones hold more than 20%. Many counts were recorded for this clonotype. Its specificity is not known. V gene TRBV5-1 combines with J gene TRBJ2-1, with 11 nucleotides matching TRBD1. Source material: PBMCs. The source is a woman between 65 and 79 years old in good health. CDR3 loop: CASRPPSGTGGEQFF. CDR3 coding DNA: TGCGCCAGCAGACCTCCTTCCGGGACAGGGGGTGAGCAGTTCTTC.